This T cell receptor beta chain is drawn from a study of T cell repertoires in cytomegalovirus infection. In the study overall: Matching HLA type and CMV infection were both indicated by public TCR beta signatures.

A few counts support this clonotype. The antigen remains undetermined. This CDR3 comprises 13 residues. Per the germline V gene, CDR1 is LNHDA and CDR2 is SQIVND (reference sequence). Between the trimmed V and J ends, which lost 7 bases and 0 bases, there was a span of 10 bases. Each CDR3 protein is one row after TCRdb ran MiXCR on the reads. This table has some 120,000 distinct CDR3 sequences, 9.5% to 13% appearing once. Study findings and constraints: In two of eight donors, the top clonotype was HLA-C-restricted CMV-specific.

This chain connects TRBV19 to TRBJ2-7; D gene uncertain. Sequenced sample: PBMCs, sequenced either directly or after in vitro stimulation (not recorded which). The receptor was derived from a human donor in good health (CMV status not recorded). Some clones in this sample may be carry-over from other donors' samples. For the CDR3, the DNA is TGTGCCAGTAACGTAGTGGACTCCTACGAGCAGTACGTC. It yields the protein CASNVVDSYEQYV.